A selection of T cell receptor beta chains follows, all from one sample in a study of blood T cells in healthy people across ages. TCRdb used MiXCR to reprocess the 5' RACE reads, holding one entry per CDR3 protein. The sample records fewer than 2 million distinct CDR3 sequences, roughly 43% being singletons. Sequenced: blood. The receptors shown here come from a human donor in good health. The CDR3 runs from the conserved cysteine through the conserved F or W. A D gene is named only where the DNA matches it firmly. Clone size, where shown, is once, few, many, or a class for clones that have expanded.

V gene: TRBV7-9
J gene: TRBJ2-1
D gene: -
clone size: few
CDR3 protein: CASSSGISINEQFF
CDR3 DNA: TGTGCCAGCAGTTCTGGGATCAGCATCAATGAGCAGTTCTTC

V gene: TRBV13
J gene: TRBJ2-4
D gene: -
clone size: few
CDR3 protein: CASSLEEGGENIQYF
CDR3 DNA: TGTGCCAGCAGCTTAGAAGAGGGGGGCGAAAACATTCAGTACTTC

V gene: TRBV3-1
J gene: TRBJ1-6
D gene: -
clone size: once
CDR3 protein: CASSQDAGPLHF
CDR3 DNA: TGTGCCAGCAGCCAAGATGCGGGTCCCCTCCACTTT

V gene: TRBV5-1
J gene: TRBJ2-4
D gene: -
clone size: -
CDR3 protein: CASSFWASNDGNIQYF
CDR3 DNA: TGCGCCAGCAGCTTCTGGGCCTCGAACGACGGAAACATCCAGTACTTC

V gene: TRBV5-5
J gene: TRBJ2-1
D gene: TRBD1
clone size: few
CDR3 protein: CASSLEGALINEQFF
CDR3 DNA: TGTGCCAGCAGCTTGGAGGGGGCCCTCATCAATGAGCAGTTCTTC

V gene: TRBV7-6
J gene: TRBJ2-1
D gene: -
clone size: -
CDR3 protein: CASTLVPGARNEQFF
CDR3 DNA: TGTGCCAGCACCCTAGTGCCGGGGGCAAGAAATGAGCAGTTCTTC

V gene: TRBV11-1
J gene: TRBJ2-5
D gene: -
clone size: -
CDR3 protein: CAGSFSGSLGETQYF
CDR3 DNA: TGTGCCGGCAGCTTTTCCGGGAGCCTCGGGGAGACCCAGTACTTC

V gene: TRBV28
J gene: TRBJ1-2
D gene: -
clone size: -
CDR3 protein: CASSKIQGPFGYTF
CDR3 DNA: TGTGCCAGCAGTAAAATACAGGGACCTTTCGGCTACACCTTC

V gene: TRBV6-2/TRBV6-3
J gene: TRBJ2-1
D gene: TRBD1
clone size: -
CDR3 protein: CASSFGTGVNEQFF
CDR3 DNA: TGTGCCAGCAGTTTCGGGACAGGGGTGAATGAGCAGTTCTTC

V gene: TRBV7-3
J gene: TRBJ2-5
D gene: -
clone size: -
CDR3 protein: CASSLDQTQETQYF
CDR3 DNA: TGTGCCAGCAGCTTAGACCAGACCCAAGAGACCCAGTACTTC